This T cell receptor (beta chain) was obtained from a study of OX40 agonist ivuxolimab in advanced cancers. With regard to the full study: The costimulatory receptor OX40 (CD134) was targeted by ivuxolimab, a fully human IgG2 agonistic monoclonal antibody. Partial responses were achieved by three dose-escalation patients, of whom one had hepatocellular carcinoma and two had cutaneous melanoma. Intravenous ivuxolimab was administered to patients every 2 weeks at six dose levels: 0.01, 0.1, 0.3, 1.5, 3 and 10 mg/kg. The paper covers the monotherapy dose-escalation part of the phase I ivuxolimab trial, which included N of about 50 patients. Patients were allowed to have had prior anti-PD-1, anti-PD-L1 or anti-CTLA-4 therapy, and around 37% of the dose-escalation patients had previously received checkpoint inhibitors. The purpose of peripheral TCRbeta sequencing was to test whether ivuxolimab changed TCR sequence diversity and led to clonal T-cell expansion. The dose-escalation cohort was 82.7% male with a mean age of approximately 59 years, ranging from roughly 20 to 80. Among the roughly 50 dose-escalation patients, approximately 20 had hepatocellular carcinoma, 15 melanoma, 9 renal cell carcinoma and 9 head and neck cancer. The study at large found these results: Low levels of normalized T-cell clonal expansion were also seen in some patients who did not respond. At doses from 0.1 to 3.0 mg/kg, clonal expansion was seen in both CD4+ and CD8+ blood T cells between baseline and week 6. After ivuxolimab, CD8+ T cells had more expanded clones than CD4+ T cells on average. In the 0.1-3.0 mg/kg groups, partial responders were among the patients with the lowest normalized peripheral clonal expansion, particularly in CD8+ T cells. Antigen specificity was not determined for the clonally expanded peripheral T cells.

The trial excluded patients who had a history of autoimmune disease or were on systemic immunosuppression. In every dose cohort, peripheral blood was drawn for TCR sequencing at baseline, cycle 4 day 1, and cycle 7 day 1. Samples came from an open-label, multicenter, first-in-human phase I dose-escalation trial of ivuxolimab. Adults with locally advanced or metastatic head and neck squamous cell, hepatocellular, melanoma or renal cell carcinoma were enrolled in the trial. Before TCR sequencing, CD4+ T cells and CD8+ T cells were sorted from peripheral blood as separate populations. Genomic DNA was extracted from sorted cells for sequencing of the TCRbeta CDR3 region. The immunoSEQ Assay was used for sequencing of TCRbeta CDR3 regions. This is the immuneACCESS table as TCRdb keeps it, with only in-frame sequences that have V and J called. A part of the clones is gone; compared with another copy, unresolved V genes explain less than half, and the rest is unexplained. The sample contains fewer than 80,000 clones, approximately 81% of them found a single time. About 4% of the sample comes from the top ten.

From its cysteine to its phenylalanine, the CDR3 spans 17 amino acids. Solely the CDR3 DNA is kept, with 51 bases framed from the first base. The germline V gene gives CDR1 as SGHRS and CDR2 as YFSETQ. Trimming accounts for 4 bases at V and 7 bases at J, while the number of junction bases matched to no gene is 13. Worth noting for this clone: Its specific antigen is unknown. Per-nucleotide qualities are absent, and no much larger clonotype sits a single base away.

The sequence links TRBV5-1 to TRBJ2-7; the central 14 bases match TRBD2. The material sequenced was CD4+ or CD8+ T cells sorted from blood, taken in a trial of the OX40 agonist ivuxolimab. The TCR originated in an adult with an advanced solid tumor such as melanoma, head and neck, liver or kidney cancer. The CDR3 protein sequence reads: CASSPGTSGRVLEEQYF. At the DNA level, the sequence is TGCGCCAGCAGCCCCGGGACTAGCGGGAGAGTACTAGAGGAGCAGTACTTC.